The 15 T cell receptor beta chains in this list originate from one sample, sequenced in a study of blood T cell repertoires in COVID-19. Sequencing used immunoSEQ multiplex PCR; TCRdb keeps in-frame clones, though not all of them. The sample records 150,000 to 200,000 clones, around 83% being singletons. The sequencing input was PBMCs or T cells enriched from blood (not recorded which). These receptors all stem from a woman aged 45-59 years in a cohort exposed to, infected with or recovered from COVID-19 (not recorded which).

The CDR3, as DNA: TGTGCCAGCAGCTTAGGATTTACAGGGGAGGAAGGCATTCAGTACTTC. This gives the protein CASSLGFTGEEGIQYF. The gene calls are TRBV11-2 and TRBJ2-4; a possible D gene is TRBD1 (7 bases). Germline CDR1 SGHAT, CDR2 FQNNGV. V was trimmed by 1 base and J by 9 bases, leaving 19 bases between them. The CDR3 covers 16 residues.

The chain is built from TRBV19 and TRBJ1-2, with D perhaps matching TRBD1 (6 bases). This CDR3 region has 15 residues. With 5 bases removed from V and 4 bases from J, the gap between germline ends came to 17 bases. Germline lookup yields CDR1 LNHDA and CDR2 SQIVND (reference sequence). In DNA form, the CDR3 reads TGTGCCAGTAGTCCTAACTTCGGGACACCCTATGGCTACACCTTC. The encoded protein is CASSPNFGTPYGYTF.

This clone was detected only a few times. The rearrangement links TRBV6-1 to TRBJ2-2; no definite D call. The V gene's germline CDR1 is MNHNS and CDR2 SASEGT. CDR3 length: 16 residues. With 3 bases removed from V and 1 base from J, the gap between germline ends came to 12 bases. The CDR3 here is CASSETSKLNTGELFF. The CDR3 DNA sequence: TGTGCCAGCAGTGAGACTTCGAAACTGAACACCGGGGAGCTGTTTTTT.

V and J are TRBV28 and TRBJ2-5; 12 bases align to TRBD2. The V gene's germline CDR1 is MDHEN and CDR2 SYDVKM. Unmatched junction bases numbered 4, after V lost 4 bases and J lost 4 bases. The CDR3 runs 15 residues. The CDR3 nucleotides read TGTGCCAGCAGTTCCCGGGGACTAGCGGGAGAGACCCAGTACTTC. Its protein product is CASSSRGLAGETQYF.

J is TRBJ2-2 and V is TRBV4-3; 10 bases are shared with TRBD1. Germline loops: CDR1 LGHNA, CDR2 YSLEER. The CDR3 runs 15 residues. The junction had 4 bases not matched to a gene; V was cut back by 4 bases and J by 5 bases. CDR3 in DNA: TGCGCCAGCAGCCCCCGGACAGGGGGGACCGGGGAGCTGTTTTTT. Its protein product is CASSPRTGGTGELFF.

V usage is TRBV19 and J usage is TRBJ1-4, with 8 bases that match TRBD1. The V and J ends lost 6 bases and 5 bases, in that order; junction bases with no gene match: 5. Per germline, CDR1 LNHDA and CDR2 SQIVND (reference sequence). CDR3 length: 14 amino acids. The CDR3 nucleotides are TGTGCCAGTAGGGAGGACAGGGAAAATGAAAAACTGTTTTTT. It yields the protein CASREDRENEKLFF.

This CDR3 is CASSEGEGSFPNEQYF. The CDR3 coding sequence is TGTGCCAGCAGTGAGGGGGAGGGGAGCTTCCCCAACGAGCAGTACTTC. The rearrangement joins TRBV6-1 to TRBJ2-7; TRBD2 aligns across 7 bases. V shed 3 bases and J 5 bases; nucleotides not matched to a gene: 13. This CDR3 is built from 16 residues. Germline CDR1 and CDR2: MNHNS and SASEGT.

Written as DNA, the CDR3 is TGTGCCAGCACCAGAACAGGGATGAACACTGAAGCTTTCTTT. This translates into CASTRTGMNTEAFF. This chain links TRBV6-5 with TRBJ1-1; D is perhaps TRBD1 (6 bases). Germline-derived CDR1 and CDR2 are MNHEY and SVGAGI. V lost 7 bases and J 0 bases, leaving 12 bases between the germline ends. This CDR3 comprises 14 residues.

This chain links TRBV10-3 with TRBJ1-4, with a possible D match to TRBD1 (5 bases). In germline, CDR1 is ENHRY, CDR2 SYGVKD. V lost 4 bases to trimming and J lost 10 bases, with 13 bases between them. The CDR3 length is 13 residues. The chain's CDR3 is CAISAQAGGKLFF. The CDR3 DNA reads TGTGCCATCAGTGCGCAGGCCGGGGGAAAACTGTTTTTT.

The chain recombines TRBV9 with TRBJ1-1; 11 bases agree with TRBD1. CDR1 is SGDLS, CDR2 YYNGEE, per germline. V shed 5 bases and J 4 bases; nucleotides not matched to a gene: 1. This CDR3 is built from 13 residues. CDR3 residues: CASSGQGATEAFF. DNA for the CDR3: TGTGCCAGCAGTGGACAGGGGGCCACTGAAGCTTTCTTT.

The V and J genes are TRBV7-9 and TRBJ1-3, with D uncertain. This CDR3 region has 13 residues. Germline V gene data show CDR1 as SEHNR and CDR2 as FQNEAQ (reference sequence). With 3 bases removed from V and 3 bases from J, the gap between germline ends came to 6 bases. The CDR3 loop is CASSFEGGNTIYF. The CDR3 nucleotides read TGTGCCAGCAGCTTTGAGGGTGGAAACACCATATATTTT. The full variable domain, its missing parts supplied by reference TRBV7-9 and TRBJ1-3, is DTGVSQNPRHKITKRGQNVTFRCDPISEHNRLYWYRQTLGQGPEFLTYFQNEAQLEKSRLLSDRFSAERPKGSFSTLEIQRTEQGDSAMYLCASSFEGGNTIYFGEGSWLTVV.

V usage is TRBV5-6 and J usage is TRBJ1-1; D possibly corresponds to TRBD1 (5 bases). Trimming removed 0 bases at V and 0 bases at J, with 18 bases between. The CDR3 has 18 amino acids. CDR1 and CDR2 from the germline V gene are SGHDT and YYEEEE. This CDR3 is CASSLVTASSLMNTEAFF. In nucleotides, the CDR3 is TGTGCCAGCAGCTTGGTGACAGCATCATCCCTCATGAACACTGAAGCTTTCTTT.

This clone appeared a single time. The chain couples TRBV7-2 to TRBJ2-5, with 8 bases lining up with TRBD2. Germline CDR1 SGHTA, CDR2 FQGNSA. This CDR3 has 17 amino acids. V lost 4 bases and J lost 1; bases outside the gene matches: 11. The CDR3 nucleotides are TGTGCCAGCAGCTCCCCGGGCGGGGGGAGTCTCCAAGAGACCCAGTACTTC. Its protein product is CASSSPGGGSLQETQYF.

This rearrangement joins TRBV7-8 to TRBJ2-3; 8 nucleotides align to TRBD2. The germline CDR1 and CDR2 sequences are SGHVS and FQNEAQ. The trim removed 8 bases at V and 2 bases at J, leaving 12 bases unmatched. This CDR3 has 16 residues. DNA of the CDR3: TGTGCCAGCGCCCCCTTGGCGGGAGGTACCACAGATACGCAGTATTTT. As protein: CASAPLAGGTTDTQYF.

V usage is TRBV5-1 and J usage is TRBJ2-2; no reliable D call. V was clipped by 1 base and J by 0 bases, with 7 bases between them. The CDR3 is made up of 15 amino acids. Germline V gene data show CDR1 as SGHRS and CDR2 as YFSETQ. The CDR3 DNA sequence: TGCGCCAGCAGCTTGTTGAGGTCGAACACCGGGGAGCTGTTTTTT. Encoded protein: CASSLLRSNTGELFF.